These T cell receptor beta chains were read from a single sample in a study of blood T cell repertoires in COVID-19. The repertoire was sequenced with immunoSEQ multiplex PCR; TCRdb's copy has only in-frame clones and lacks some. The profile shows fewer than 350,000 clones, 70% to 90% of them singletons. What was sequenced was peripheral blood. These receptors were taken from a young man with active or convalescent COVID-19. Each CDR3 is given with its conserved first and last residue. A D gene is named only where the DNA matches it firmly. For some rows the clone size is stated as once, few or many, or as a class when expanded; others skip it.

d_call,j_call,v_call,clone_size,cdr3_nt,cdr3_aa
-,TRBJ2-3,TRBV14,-,TGTGCCAGCAGCACAGGGTCAGATACGCAGTATTTT,CASSTGSDTQYF
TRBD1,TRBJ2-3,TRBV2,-,TGTGCCAGCAGAGGGACAGGGGCAGATACGCAGTATTTT,CASRGTGADTQYF
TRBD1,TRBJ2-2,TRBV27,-,TGTGCCAGCAGCCCGGGACAGACCACCGGGGAGCTGTTTTTT,CASSPGQTTGELFF
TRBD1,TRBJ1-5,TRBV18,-,TGTGCCAGCTCATCACAGGGGGCGAACAATCGGCAGCCCCAGCATTTT,CASSSQGANNRQPQHF
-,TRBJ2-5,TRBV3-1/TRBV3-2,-,TGTGCCAGCAGCCAAGATCCAGGGTGGGTAGAGACCCAGTACTTC,CASSQDPGWVETQYF
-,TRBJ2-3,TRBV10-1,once,TGCGCCAGCAGTGGGGCAGCAGATACGCAGTATTTT,CASSGAADTQYF
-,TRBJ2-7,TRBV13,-,TGTGCCAGCAGTCCAAACCAGTACGAGCAGTACTTC,CASSPNQYEQYF
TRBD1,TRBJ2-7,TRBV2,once,TGTGCCAGCAGTGGGGGACAGGGGAGTATCTATGACGAGCAGTACTTC,CASSGGQGSIYDEQYF
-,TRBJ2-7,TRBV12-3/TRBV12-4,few,TGTGCCAGCAGTTTATCTAGCTCCTACGAGCAGTACTTC,CASSLSSSYEQYF
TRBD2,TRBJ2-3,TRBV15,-,TGTGCCACCAGCAGAGGTAGCGGGAGCACAGATACGCAGTATTTT,CATSRGSGSTDTQYF
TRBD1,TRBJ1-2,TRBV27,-,TGTGCCAGCAGCGGGGCCGGACAGGGGATATATGGCTACACCTTC,CASSGAGQGIYGYTF
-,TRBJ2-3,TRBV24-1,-,TGTGCCACCAGTGATTTGGAGGCGGGGATTAGCACAGATACGCAGTATTTT,CATSDLEAGISTDTQYF
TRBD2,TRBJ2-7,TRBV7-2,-,TGTGCCAGCAGCTTACAGCGGGGGGCCTACGAGCAGTACTTC,CASSLQRGAYEQYF
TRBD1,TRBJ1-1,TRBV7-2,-,TGTGCCAGCAGCTCCGTGACAGGGTTCCCTGAAGCTTTCTTT,CASSSVTGFPEAFF
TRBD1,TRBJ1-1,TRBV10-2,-,TGCGCCAGCAGCGAGGGGGCTTACACTGAAGCTTTCTTT,CASSEGAYTEAFF
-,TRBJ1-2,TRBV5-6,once,TGTGCCAGCAGCTTGGACGGCGGTGGCTACACCTTC,CASSLDGGGYTF
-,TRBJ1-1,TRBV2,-,TGTGCCAGCAGTGAGGCAGGGACTGAAGCTTTCTTT,CASSEAGTEAFF
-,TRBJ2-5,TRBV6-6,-,TGTGCCAGCAGTTACTCGGCTAGCGCCGAGACCCAGTACTTC,CASSYSASAETQYF
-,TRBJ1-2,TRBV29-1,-,TGCAGCGCCTCCGGGGGTGCCTATGGCTACACCTTC,CSASGGAYGYTF
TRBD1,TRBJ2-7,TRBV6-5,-,TGTGCCAGCAGGAACCGGGACAGGGCCTACGAGCAGTACTTC,CASRNRDRAYEQYF
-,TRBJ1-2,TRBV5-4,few,TGTGCCAGCAGCCTCCCGGGAGCAGGGCTAAACTATGGCTACACCTTC,CASSLPGAGLNYGYTF
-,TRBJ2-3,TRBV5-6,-,TGTGCCAGCAGCTTGGACGGGTGGGGCGGTGCGGATACGCAGTATTTT,CASSLDGWGGADTQYF
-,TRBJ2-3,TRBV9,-,TGTGCCAGCAGCGTAGGACGGGCAGATACGCAGTATTTT,CASSVGRADTQYF
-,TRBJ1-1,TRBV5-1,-,TGCGCCAGCAGCTTGTGGGCGTCTAACATGAACACTGAAGCTTTCTTT,CASSLWASNMNTEAFF
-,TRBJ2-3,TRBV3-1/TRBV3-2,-,TGTGCCAGCAGCCAAGGGAAGGGGGATACGCAGTATTTT,CASSQGKGDTQYF
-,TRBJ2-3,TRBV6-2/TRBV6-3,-,TGTGCCAGCAGTTACCAAGACTCGCCGGCAGATACGCAGTATTTT,CASSYQDSPADTQYF
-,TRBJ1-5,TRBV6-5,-,TGTGCCAGCAGCCAGGATAGCAATCAGCCCCAGCATTTT,CASSQDSNQPQHF
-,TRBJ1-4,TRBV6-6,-,TGTGCCAGCAGTCCACCAAGCGACGGACACACTTTCGTTGGTGGAAAACTGTTTTTT,CASSPPSDGHTFVGGKLFF
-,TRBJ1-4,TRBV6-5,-,TGTGCCAGCAACTCAGGGGAGGGTACTGAAAAACTGTTTTTT,CASNSGEGTEKLFF
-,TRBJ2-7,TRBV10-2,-,TGCGCCACCCCCCAGGAGCAGTACTTC,CATPQEQYF
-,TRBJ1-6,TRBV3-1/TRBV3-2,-,TGTGCCAGCAACAAGAAGATTGGGCAGACCTATAATTCACCCCTCCACTTT,CASNKKIGQTYNSPLHF
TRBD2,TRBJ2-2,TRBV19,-,TGTGCCAGTAGTATATCCCCCCTGGCGGGGGGGCTTACTTCTATCGGGGAGCTGTTTTTT,CASSISPLAGGLTSIGELFF
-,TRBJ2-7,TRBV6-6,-,TGTGCCAGCAGTTACCCGGACACAATCTACGAGCAGTACTTC,CASSYPDTIYEQYF
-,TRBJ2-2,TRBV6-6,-,TGTGCCAGCAGTCCGGTCCTGGTAGCCGGGGAGCTGTTTTTT,CASSPVLVAGELFF
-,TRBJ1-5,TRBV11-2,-,TGTGCCAGCAGCTTAGGTCAGAAGATTCGCAATCAGCCCCAGCATTTT,CASSLGQKIRNQPQHF
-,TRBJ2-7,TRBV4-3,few,TGCGCCAGCAGCCCTGGACGGGACTACGAGCAGTACTTC,CASSPGRDYEQYF
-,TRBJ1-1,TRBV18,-,TGTGCCAGCTCACCACGGGCGGACAGAAGGAACACTGAAGCTTTCTTT,CASSPRADRRNTEAFF
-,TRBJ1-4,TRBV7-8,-,TGTGCCAGCAGCCTACTCGGGGGAACGGGAGAAAAACTGTTTTTT,CASSLLGGTGEKLFF
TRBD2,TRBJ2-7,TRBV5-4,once,TGTGCCAGCAGCCCCGGTGGGGGAGGGGTCCACGAGCAGTACTTC,CASSPGGGGVHEQYF
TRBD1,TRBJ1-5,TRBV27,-,TGTGCCAGCAGTACCGGACAGGGTGGGATGAATCAGCCCCAGCATTTT,CASSTGQGGMNQPQHF
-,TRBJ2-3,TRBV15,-,TGTGCCACCAGCAGAGTACTCAGCACAGATACGCAGTATTTT,CATSRVLSTDTQYF
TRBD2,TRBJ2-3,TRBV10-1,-,TGCGCCAGCAGTGATAGCGGGGCCCGCACAGATACGCAGTATTTT,CASSDSGARTDTQYF
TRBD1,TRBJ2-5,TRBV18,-,TGTGCCAGCTCACCAGGGGCCTTCAGGGGACAGTACCAAGAGACCCAGTACTTC,CASSPGAFRGQYQETQYF
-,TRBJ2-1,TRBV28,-,TGTGCCAGCGATCCCGGAAGGAGCTCCTACAATGAGCAGTTCTTC,CASDPGRSSYNEQFF
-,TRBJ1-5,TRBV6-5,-,TGTGCCAGCAGTTTAACACAGGGTAGCAATCAGCCCCAGCATTTT,CASSLTQGSNQPQHF
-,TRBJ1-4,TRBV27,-,TGTGCCAGCAGTTTTCGGGGTAGGGAAAAACTGTTTTTT,CASSFRGREKLFF
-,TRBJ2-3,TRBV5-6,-,TGTGCCAGCAGCTTCTACACAGATACGCAGTATTTT,CASSFYTDTQYF
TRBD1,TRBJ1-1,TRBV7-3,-,TGTGCCAGCAGCCAATATGGACAGGGAGGCACTGAAGCTTTCTTT,CASSQYGQGGTEAFF
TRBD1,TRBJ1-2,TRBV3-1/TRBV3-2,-,TGTGCCAGCAGCCAGAGCAGGGGGAGTAATGGCTACACCTTC,CASSQSRGSNGYTF
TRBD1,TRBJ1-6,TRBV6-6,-,TGTGCCAGCAGTCAGCTACAGGGGCAGGATTCACCCCTCCACTTT,CASSQLQGQDSPLHF
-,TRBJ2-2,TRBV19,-,TGTGCCAGTAGTATATCGGGCGGGGAGCTGTTTTTT,CASSISGGELFF
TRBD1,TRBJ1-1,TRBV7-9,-,TGTGCCAGCAGCTTAGTCGTGATTAAAGGGGGCTGGGGCACTGAAGCTTTCTTT,CASSLVVIKGGWGTEAFF
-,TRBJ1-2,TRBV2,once,TGTGCCAGCAGTGAAGCTGAGGCCCTTTGGGGCTACACCTTC,CASSEAEALWGYTF
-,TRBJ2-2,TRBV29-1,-,TGCAGCGTTGAAGCAGGATCCGGCACCGGGGAGCTGTTTTTT,CSVEAGSGTGELFF
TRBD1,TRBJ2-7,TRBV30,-,TGTGCCTGGAGTGGAGAGGGACAGGGGAGTTTTCGGTGCTACTACGAGCAGTACTTC,CAWSGEGQGSFRCYYEQYF
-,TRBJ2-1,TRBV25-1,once,TGTGCCAGCAGTGACCACATGAACAATGAGCAGTTCTTC,CASSDHMNNEQFF
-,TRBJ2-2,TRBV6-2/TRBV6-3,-,TGTGCCAGCAGTTTCACAGGGATCGGGGAGCTGTTTTTT,CASSFTGIGELFF
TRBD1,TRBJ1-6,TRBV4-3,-,TGCGCCAGCAGCCAAGTACTCAGACAGGGGGCGAAGAATTCACCCCTCCACTTT,CASSQVLRQGAKNSPLHF
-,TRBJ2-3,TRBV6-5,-,TGTGCCAGCAGGCCCCCGGGGTTGGGCGATACGCAGTATTTT,CASRPPGLGDTQYF